The present entry profiles one T cell receptor (beta chain) with its context. These data belong to a study of blood T cells in healthy people across ages. No fewer than 5.5 micrograms of total RNA were isolated from every sample. For the second PCR, which ran for about 7 to 11 cycles, a sample-barcoded 5' primer and a J-beta primer mix were used. TCRdb analysed the 5' RACE reads with MiXCR anew, one entry per CDR3 protein. The data show about 720,000 distinct CDR3 sequences, more than 20% seen once. These same data were also listed under a study on T cells of mothers and their children. That study reports: Six children and their three healthy Caucasian mothers were the donors. Overlap in related mother-child pairs always slightly exceeded unrelated pairs, never significantly. The authors identified no persistent microchimeric T cell clones.

The source material was blood. The sequence was collected from a boy between 10 and 17 years old in good health.

The CDR3 here is CASSYRGTEGTQYF. In DNA form, the CDR3 reads TGTGCCAGCAGTTACCGCGGGACTGAGGGGACCCAGTACTTC. The V call is TRBV6-5, the J call TRBJ2-5; a weak D match, TRBD2 (6 bases). Germline V gene sequence: CDR1 MNHEY, CDR2 SVGAGI. V lost 2 bases to trimming and J lost 7 bases, with 14 bases between them. The CDR3 loop spans 14 amino acids.